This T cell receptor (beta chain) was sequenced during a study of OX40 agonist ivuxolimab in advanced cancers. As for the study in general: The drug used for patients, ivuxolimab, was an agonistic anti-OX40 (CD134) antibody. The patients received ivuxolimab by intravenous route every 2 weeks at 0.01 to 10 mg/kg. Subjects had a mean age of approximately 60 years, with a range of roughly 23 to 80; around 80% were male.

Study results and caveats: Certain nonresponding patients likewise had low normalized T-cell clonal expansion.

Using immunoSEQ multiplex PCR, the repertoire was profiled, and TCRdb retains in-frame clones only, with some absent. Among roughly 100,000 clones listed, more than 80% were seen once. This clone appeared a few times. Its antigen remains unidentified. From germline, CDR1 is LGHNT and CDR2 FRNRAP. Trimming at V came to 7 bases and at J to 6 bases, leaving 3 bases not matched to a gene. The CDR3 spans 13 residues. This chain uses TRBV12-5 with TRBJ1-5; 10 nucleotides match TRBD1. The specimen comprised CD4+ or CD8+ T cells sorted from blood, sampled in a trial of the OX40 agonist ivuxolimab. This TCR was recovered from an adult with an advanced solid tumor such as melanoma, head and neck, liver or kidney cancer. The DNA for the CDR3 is TGTGCTAGTGCCGGGACAGGGGTTCAGCCCCAGCATTTT. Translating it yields CASAGTGVQPQHF. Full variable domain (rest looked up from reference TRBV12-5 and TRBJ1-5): DARVTQTPRHKVTEMGQEVTMRCQPILGHNTVFWYRQTMMQGLELLAYFRNRAPLDDSGMPKDRFSAEMPDATLATLKIQPSEPRDSAVYFCASAGTGVQPQHFGDGTRLSIL.